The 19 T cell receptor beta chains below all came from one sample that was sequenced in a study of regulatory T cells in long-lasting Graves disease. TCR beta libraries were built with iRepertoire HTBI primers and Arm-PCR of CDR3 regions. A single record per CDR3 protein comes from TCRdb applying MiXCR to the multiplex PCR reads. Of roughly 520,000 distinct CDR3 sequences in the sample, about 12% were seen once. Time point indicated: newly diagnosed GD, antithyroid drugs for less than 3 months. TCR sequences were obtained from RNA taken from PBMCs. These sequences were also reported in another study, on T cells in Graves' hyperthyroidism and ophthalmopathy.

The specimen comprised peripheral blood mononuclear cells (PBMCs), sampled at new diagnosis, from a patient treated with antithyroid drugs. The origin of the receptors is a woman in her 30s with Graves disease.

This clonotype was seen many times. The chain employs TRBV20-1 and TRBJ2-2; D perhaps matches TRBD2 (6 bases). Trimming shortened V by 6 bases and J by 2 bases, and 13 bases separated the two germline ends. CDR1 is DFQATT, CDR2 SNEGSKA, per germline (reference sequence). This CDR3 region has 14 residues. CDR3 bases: TGCAGTGCAAAAAGGGACTCAAACACCGGGGAGCTGTTTTTT. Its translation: CSAKRDSNTGELFF.

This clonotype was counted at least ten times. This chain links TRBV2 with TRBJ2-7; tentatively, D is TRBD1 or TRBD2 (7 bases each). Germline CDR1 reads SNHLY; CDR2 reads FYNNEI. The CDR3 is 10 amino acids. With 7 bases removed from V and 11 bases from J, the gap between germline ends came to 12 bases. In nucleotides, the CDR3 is TGTGCCAGCAAGGGGGGGACAGAGTACTTC. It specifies CASKGGTEYF.

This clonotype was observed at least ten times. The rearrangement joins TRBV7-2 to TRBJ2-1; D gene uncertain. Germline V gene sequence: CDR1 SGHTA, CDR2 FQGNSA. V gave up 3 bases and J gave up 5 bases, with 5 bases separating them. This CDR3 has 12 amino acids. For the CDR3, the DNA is TGTGCCAGCAGCTTCCTACACAATGAGCAGTTCTTC. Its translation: CASSFLHNEQFF.

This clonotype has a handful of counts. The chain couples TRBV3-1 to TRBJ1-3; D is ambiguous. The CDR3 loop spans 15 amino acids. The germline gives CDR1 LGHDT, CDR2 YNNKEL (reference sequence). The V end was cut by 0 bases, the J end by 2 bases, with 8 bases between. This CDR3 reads CASSQDYTPGNTIYF. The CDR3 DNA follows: TGTGCCAGCAGCCAAGATTACACTCCTGGAAACACCATATATTTT. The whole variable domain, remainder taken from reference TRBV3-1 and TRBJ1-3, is DTAVSQTPKYLVTQMGNDKSIKCEQNLGHDTMYWYKQDSKKFLKIMFSYNNKELIINETVPNRFSPKSPDKAHLNLHINSLELGDSAVYFCASSQDYTPGNTIYFGEGSWLTVV.

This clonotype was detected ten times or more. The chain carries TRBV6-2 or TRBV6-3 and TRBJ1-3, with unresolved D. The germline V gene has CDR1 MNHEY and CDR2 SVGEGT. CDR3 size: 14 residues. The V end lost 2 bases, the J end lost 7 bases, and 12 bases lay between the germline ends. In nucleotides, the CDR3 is TGTGCCAGCAGTTACACGACGGATGGGAACACCATATATTTT. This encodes CASSYTTDGNTIYF.

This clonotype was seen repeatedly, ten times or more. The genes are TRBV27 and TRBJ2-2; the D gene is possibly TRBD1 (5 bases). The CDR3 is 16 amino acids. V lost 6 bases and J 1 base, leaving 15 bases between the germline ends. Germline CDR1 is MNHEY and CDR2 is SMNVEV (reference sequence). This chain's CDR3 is CASSFDRRMNTGELFF. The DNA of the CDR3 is TGTGCCAGCAGCTTTGACAGAAGAATGAACACCGGGGAGCTGTTTTTT.

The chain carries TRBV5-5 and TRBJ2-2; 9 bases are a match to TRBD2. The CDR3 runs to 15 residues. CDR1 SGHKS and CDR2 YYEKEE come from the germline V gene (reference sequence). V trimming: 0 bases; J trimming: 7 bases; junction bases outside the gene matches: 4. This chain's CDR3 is CASSLGLAEDGELFF. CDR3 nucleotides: TGTGCCAGCAGCTTGGGACTAGCGGAAGACGGGGAGCTGTTTTTT.

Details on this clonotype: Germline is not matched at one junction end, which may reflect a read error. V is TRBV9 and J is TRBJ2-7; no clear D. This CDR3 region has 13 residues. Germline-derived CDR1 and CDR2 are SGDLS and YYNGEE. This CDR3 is CASSASSSSEQYF. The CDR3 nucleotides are TGTGCCAGCAGCGCATCCAGTTCCTCCGAGCAGTACTTC.

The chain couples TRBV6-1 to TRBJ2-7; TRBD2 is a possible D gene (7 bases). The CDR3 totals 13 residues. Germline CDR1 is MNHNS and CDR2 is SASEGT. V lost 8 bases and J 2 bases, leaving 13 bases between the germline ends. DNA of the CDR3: TGTGCCAGCCGGAGGGGGAGGGCCTACGAGCAGTACTTC. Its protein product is CASRRGRAYEQYF.

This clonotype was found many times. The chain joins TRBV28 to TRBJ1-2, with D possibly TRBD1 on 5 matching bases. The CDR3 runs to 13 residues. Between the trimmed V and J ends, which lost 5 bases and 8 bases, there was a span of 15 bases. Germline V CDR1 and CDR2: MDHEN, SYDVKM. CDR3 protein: CASSPGQGNGYTF. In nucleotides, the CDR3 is TGTGCCAGCAGTCCTGGGCAGGGTAACGGCTACACCTTC.

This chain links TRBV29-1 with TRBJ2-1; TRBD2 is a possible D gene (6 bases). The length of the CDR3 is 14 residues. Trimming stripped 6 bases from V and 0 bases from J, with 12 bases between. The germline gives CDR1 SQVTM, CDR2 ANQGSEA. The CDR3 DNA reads TGCAGCGTATTAGCGGTGAGCTCCTACAATGAGCAGTTCTTC. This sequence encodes CSVLAVSSYNEQFF.

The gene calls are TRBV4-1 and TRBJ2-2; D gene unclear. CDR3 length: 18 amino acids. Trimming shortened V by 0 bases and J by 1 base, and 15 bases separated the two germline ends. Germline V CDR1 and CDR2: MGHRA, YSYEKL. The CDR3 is CASSQERTFNVNTGELFF. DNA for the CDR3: TGCGCCAGCAGCCAAGAAAGAACATTTAACGTGAACACCGGGGAGCTGTTTTTT.

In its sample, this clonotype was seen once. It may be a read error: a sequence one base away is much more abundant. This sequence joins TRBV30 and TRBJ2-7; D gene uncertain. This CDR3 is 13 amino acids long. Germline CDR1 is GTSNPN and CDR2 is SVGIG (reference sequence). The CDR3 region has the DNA TGTGCCTGGAAGATAAAACGCTCCTACGAGCACTACTTC. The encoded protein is CAWKIKRSYEHYF.

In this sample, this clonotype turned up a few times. The chain's CDR3 is CASTRIILTEQFF. The CDR3 DNA reads as TGTGCCAGCACTAGGATAATCCTTACCGAGCAGTTCTTC. This chain uses TRBV6-2 or TRBV6-3 with TRBJ2-1; D gene uncertain. V lost 7 bases and J lost 10, with 17 bases in between. The CDR3 extends over 13 amino acids. Per the germline V gene, CDR1 is MNHEY and CDR2 is SVGEGT.

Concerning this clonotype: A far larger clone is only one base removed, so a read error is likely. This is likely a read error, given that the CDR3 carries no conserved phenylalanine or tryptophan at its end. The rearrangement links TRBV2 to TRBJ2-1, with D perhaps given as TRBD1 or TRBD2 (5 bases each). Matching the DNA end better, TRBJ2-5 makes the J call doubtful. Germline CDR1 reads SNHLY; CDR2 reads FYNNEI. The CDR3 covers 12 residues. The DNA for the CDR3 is TGTGCCAGCGGGACGCGTCAAGAGACCCAGTACTCC. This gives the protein CASGTRQETQYS.

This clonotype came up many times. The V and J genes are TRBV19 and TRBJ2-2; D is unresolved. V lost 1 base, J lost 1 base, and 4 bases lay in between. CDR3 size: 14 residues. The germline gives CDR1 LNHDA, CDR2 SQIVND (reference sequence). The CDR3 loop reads CASSIGQNTGELFF. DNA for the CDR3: TGTGCCAGTAGTATAGGTCAGAACACCGGGGAGCTGTTTTTT. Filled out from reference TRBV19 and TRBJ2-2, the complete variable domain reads DGGITQSPKYLFRKEGQNVTLSCEQNLNHDAMYWYRQDPGQGLRLIYYSQIVNDFQKGDIAEGYSVSREKKESFPLTVTSAQKNPTAFYLCASSIGQNTGELFFGEGSRLTVL.

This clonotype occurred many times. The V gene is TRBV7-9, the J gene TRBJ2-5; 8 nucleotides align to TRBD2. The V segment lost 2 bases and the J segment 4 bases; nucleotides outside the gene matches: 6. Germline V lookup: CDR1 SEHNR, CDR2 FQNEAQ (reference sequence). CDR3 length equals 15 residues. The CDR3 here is CASSLTGRAGETQYF. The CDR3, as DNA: TGTGCCAGCAGCTTAACCGGGAGGGCCGGAGAGACCCAGTACTTC.

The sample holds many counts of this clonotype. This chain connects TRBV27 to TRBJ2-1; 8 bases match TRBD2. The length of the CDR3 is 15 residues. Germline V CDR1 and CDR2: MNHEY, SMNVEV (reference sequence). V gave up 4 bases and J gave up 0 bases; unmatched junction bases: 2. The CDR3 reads CASSSGGASYNEQFF. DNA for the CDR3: TGTGCCAGCAGTTCCGGGGGGGCCTCCTACAATGAGCAGTTCTTC.

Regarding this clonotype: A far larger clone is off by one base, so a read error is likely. The CDR3 region is CASSRGTSGAYEQYF. The CDR3 DNA follows: TGTGCCAGCAGTCGGGGGACTAGCGGTGCCTACGAGCAGTACTTC. The chain couples TRBV5-5 to TRBJ2-7; 11 positions agree with TRBD2. CDR3 length: 15 residues. V was clipped by 5 bases and J by 2 bases; unmatched bases: 6. Germline V CDR1 and CDR2: SGHKS, YYEKEE (reference sequence).